This is a list of T cell receptor beta chains from one sample in a study of T cells in Graves' hyperthyroidism and ophthalmopathy. A single record per CDR3 protein comes from TCRdb applying MiXCR to the multiplex PCR reads. The profile shows about 640,000 distinct CDR3 sequences, less than 25% of them singletons. The sequencing sample was made of blood. These receptors originate from a man younger than 40 with Graves' ophthalmopathy. The CDR3 runs from the conserved cysteine through the conserved F or W. D genes are given only for firm matches. Clone size is shown for a subset of rows, as once, few, many or a class of expanded clone.

TRBJ2-3 TRBD2 TRBV7-9 NA CASSLWETSGSTDTQYF TGTGCCAGCAGCTTATGGGAGACTAGCGGGAGTACAGATACGCAGTATTTT
TRBJ1-5 NA TRBV18 many CAVITMGGDQPQHF TGTGCCGTCATAACCATGGGGGGGGATCAGCCCCAGCATTTT
TRBJ2-7 TRBD1 TRBV6-4 few CASSDSSCRGIYEQYF TGTGCCAGCAGTGACTCGAGTTGCAGGGGGATCTACGAGCAGTACTTC
TRBJ2-3 NA TRBV27 few CASSPPAGRIRTDTQYF TGTGCCAGCAGTCCACCTGCAGGGCGGATTAGGACAGATACGCAGTATTTT
TRBJ2-1 TRBD2 TRBV20-1 NA CGWVTLAGGHEQFF TGCGGCTGGGTCACCCTAGCGGGAGGCCATGAGCAGTTCTTC
TRBJ2-7 NA TRBV28 NA CASQDRSSGEQYF TGTGCCAGCCAAGACAGGTCCTCTGGGGAGCAGTACTTC
TRBJ1-2 TRBD1 TRBV4-1 NA CASSQVQGADGYTF TGCGCCAGCAGCCAAGTCCAGGGGGCGGATGGCTACACCTTC
TRBJ2-5 NA TRBV28 many CASSLGDSRYF TGTGCCAGCAGTTTGGGGGATTCTAGGTACTTC
TRBJ2-2 TRBD2 TRBV18 NA CASSPSAPGLATGELFF TGTGCCAGCTCACCAAGTGCACCGGGACTAGCCACCGGGGAGCTGTTTTTT
TRBJ2-2 TRBD1 TRBV24-1 many CATSDVGQGNTGELFF TGTGCCACCAGTGATGTGGGACAGGGAAACACCGGGGAGCTGTTTTTT
TRBJ2-7 NA TRBV28 few CASSLRQRYEQYF TGTGCCAGCAGTCTCAGACAGCGATACGAGCAGTACTTC
TRBJ2-1 TRBD2 TRBV13 NA CGSSSGTSGRGFNEQFF TGTGGCAGCAGCTCTGGGACTAGCGGGAGAGGTTTCAATGAGCAGTTCTTC
TRBJ2-1 NA TRBV5-1 many CASSLRQNNEQFF TGCGCCAGCAGCTTAAGACAGAACAATGAGCAGTTCTTC
TRBJ1-3 NA TRBV9 NA CASSVGIDSGNTIYF TGTGCCAGCAGCGTAGGGATCGACTCTGGAAACACCATATATTTT
TRBJ1-1 TRBD1 TRBV6-1 few CASSEWDRVTEAFF TGTGCCAGCAGTGAATGGGACAGGGTGACTGAAGCTTTCTTT
TRBJ1-2 TRBD1 TRBV6-1 NA CASINFPAGTGNGYTF TGTGCCAGCATTAATTTCCCCGCCGGGACAGGGAATGGCTACACCTTC
TRBJ2-7 TRBD1 TRBV10-3 few CAISEIDRDYEQYF TGTGCCATCAGTGAGATAGACAGGGACTACGAGCAGTACTTC
TRBJ1-5 NA TRBV5-1 few CASRVEAWSNQPQHF TGCGCCAGCAGGGTGGAGGCATGGAGCAATCAGCCCCAGCATTTT
TRBJ2-1 TRBD2 TRBV9 NA CASSPSPWARGDNEQFF TGTGCCAGCAGCCCCTCCCCTTGGGCCCGGGGGGACAATGAGCAGTTCTTC
TRBJ1-2 NA TRBV19 NA CASSSRTANDGYTF TGTGCCAGTAGTTCAAGGACCGCAAATGATGGCTACACCTTC
TRBJ2-7 NA TRBV19 NA CASSTPDGAYEQYF TGTGCCAGTAGTACCCCGGACGGGGCCTACGAGCAGTACTTC
TRBJ2-3 TRBD1 TRBV29-1 NA CSVEMGQGPDTQYF TGCAGCGTTGAAATGGGACAGGGGCCAGATACGCAGTATTTT
TRBJ2-2 NA TRBV27 few CASSFIGGVGELFF TGTGCCAGCAGTTTCATCGGGGGCGTCGGGGAGCTGTTTTTT
TRBJ2-5 NA TRBV20-1 NA CSTGVETQYF TGCAGTACGGGTGTGGAGACCCAGTACTTC
TRBJ1-2 TRBD1 TRBV20-1 many CSARAGTDPYGYTF TGCAGTGCTAGGGCCGGGACAGACCCCTATGGCTACACCTTC
TRBJ2-3 NA TRBV24-1 NA CATSNLRVDTQYF TGTGCCACCAGTAATCTCAGGGTGGATACGCAGTATTTT
TRBJ2-1 NA TRBV6-4 NA CASSDRPNNEQFF TGTGCCAGCAGCGACCGGCCCAACAATGAGCAGTTCTTC
TRBJ1-2 NA TRBV4-3 few CASSQDQVYGQPAYGYTF TGCGCCAGCAGCCAAGATCAAGTTTATGGACAGCCGGCCTATGGCTACACCTTC
TRBJ2-1 NA TRBV30 NA CAWSVIAGHYNEQFF TGTGCCTGGAGTGTAATTGCGGGCCACTACAATGAGCAGTTCTTC
TRBJ1-2 NA TRBV27 few CASSLSTGIGRVPNYGYTF TGTGCCAGCAGTTTATCGACAGGAATAGGTCGGGTTCCTAACTATGGCTACACCTTC
TRBJ2-5 NA TRBV7-8 few CASSSREGGLGASKETQYF TGTGCCAGCAGCTCCCGAGAAGGGGGTCTTGGTGCTTCAAAAGAGACCCAGTACTTC
TRBJ2-7 NA TRBV6-1 NA CASSTGLLLSYEQYF TGTGCCAGCAGCACAGGGCTACTCCTCTCCTACGAGCAGTACTTC
TRBJ1-1 NA TRBV2 NA CASRPNLNTEAFF TGTGCCAGCAGACCGAACCTGAACACTGAAGCTTTCTTT
TRBJ2-1 TRBD2 TRBV10-3 NA CAISERERELGEQFF TGTGCCATCAGTGAAAGGGAGCGGGAGCTTGGGGAGCAGTTCTTC
TRBJ2-7 NA TRBV11-3 few CASSERGPLGEQYF TGTGCCAGCAGCGAACGCGGCCCTTTGGGGGAGCAGTACTTC
TRBJ2-7 NA TRBV20-1 many CSAIGKAYEQYF TGCAGTGCTATTGGTAAGGCCTACGAGCAGTACTTC
TRBJ2-3 NA TRBV6-1 few CASSWGEADTQYF TGTGCCAGCAGTTGGGGAGAGGCAGATACGCAGTATTTT
TRBJ2-7 TRBD1 TRBV28 NA CASSSKDRVSSYEQYF TGTGCCAGCAGTTCCAAGGACAGGGTTTCGAGCTACGAGCAGTACTTC
TRBJ1-1 NA TRBV5-1 many CASSLAPQGVGEAFF TGCGCCAGCAGCTTGGCCCCGCAGGGCGTGGGTGAAGCTTTCTTT
TRBJ2-7 NA TRBV28 many CASSRERDYSYEQYF TGTGCCAGCAGTCGGGAGAGGGATTACTCCTACGAGCAGTACTTC
TRBJ2-7 NA TRBV7-6 NA CASSPSLARPYEQYF TGTGCCAGCAGCCCCTCCCTGGCAAGACCCTACGAGCAGTACTTC
TRBJ2-7 NA TRBV20-1 NA CSARAIGGLGVYEQYF TGCAGTGCTAGAGCCATTGGGGGTCTAGGGGTCTACGAGCAGTACTTC
TRBJ2-7 TRBD2 TRBV28 NA CASSLTSSGSSYEQYF TGTGCCAGCAGTTTAACTTCTAGCGGGAGCTCCTACGAGCAGTACTTC
TRBJ2-2 TRBD2 TRBV27 few CASSFGLAGGDGELFF TGTGCCAGCAGTTTCGGACTAGCGGGAGGGGACGGGGAGCTGTTTTTT
TRBJ1-4 NA TRBV20-1 few CSATWGGPATNEKLFF TGCAGTGCCACCTGGGGGGGACCCGCAACTAATGAAAAACTGTTTTTT
TRBJ1-5 NA TRBV28 once CASSSFGRPSNQPQHF TGTGCCAGCAGTTCATTTGGCAGACCCAGCAATCAGCCCCAGCATTTT
TRBJ1-2 TRBD1 TRBV28 many CASSPRDRGAYGYTF TGTGCCAGCAGTCCCCGGGACAGGGGGGCCTATGGCTACACCTTC
TRBJ1-2 NA TRBV11-2 many CASSSPKDKSNYGYTF TGTGCCAGCAGCTCCCCGAAGGACAAGTCCAACTATGGCTACACCTTC
TRBJ2-1 NA TRBV5-4 NA CASSAVGRQFF TGTGCCAGCAGCGCAGTTGGGAGGCAGTTCTTC
TRBJ2-1 NA TRBV5-1 NA CASSSAGSYNEQFF TGCGCCAGCAGCTCGGCCGGGTCCTACAATGAGCAGTTCTTC
TRBJ1-1 NA TRBV12-3/TRBV12-4 many CASSLPGGRTEAFF TGTGCCAGCAGTTTACCCGGGGGGAGGACTGAAGCTTTCTTT
TRBJ2-5 TRBD1 TRBV29-1 NA CSVEDTRQGGIQETQYF TGCAGCGTTGAAGATACCCGACAGGGGGGTATACAAGAGACCCAGTACTTC
TRBJ2-7 NA TRBV10-3 NA CAISEGVADLYEQYF TGTGCCATCAGTGAGGGGGTAGCGGACCTTTACGAGCAGTACTTC
TRBJ1-2 TRBD1 TRBV2 many CASSEERTGVRGYTF TGTGCCAGCAGTGAGGAGAGGACAGGGGTCAGGGGCTACACCTTC
TRBJ2-7 NA TRBV10-3 few CAISSGWLEQYF TGTGCCATCAGTTCCGGGTGGCTCGAGCAGTACTTC